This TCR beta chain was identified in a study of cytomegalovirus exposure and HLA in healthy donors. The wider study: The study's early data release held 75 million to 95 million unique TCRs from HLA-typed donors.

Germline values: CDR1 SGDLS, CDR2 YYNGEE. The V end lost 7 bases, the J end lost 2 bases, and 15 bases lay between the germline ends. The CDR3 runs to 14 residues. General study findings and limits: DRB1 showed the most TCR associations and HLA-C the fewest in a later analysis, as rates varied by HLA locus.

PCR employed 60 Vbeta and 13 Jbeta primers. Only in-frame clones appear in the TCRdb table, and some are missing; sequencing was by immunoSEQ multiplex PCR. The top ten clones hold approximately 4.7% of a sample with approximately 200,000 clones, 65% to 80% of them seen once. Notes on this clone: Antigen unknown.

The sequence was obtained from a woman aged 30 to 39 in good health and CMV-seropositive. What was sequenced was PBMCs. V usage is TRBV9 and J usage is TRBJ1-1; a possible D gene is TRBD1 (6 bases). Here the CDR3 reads CASGRGHLNTEAFF. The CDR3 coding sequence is TGTGCCAGCGGGAGGGGACACTTAAACACTGAAGCTTTCTTT. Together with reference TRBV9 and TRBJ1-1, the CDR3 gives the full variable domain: DSGVTQTPKHLITATGQRVTLRCSPRSGDLSVYWYQQSLDQGLQFLIQYYNGEERAKGNILERFSAQQFPDLHSELNLSSLELGDSALYFCASGRGHLNTEAFFGQGTRLTVV.